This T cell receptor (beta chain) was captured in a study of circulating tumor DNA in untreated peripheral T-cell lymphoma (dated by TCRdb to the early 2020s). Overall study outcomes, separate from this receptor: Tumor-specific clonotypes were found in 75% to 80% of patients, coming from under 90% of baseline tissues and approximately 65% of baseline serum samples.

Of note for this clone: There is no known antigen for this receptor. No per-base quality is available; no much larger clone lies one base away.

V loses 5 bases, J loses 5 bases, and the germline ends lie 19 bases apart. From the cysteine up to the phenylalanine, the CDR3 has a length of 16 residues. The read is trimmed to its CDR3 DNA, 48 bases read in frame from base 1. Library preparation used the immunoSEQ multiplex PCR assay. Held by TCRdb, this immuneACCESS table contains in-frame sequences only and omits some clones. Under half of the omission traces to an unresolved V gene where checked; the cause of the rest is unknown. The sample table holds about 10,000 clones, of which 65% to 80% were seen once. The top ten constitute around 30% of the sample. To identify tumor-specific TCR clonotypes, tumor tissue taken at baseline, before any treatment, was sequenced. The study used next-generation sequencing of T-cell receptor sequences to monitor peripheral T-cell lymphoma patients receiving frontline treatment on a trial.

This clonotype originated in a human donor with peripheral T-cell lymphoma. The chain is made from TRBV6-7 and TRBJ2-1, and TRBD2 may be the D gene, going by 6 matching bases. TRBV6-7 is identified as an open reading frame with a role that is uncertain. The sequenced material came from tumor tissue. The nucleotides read TGTGCCAGCAGTGAAGTGCACGGGGGTCGGGACAATGAGCAGTTCTTC. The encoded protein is CASSEVHGGRDNEQFF.